A single T cell receptor (beta chain) is shown here with its context. The data belong to a study of shared clonotypes between healthy human individuals. Per the germline V gene, CDR1 is MNHNY and CDR2 is SVGAGI (reference sequence). V was pared by 5 bases and J by 5 bases, with 11 bases of the junction left unmatched. The length of the CDR3 is 16 residues. Clones were read by immunoSEQ multiplex PCR, and TCRdb kept only the in-frame ones, dropping some. The sample shows 1,500,000 or so clones, over 95% of them seen only once. What was sequenced was naive CD4+ T cells sorted from blood. Subset: CD45RA+ positively selected. The chain combines TRBV6-6 with TRBJ2-1, with 8 bases aligning to TRBD2. The TCR sequence derives from a young man in good health. CDR3 region: CASSPPWREVHNEQFF. As DNA, the CDR3 is TGTGCCAGCAGTCCCCCTTGGCGGGAGGTACACAATGAGCAGTTCTTC.